This T cell receptor beta chain was retrieved from a study of T cell responses to AZD1222 COVID-19 vaccine. Study conclusions and caveats: There were vaccine-associated CD4 TCRs across spike, dominant at 160-218 and 743-854.

To note about this clone: Its antigen remains unknown.

The data were produced by immunoSEQ multiplex PCR, yet TCRdb's version contains in-frame clones alone and is incomplete. Among 100,000 or so clones listed, 87% were seen once. The source is an adult in good health. The sample consisted of peripheral blood, taken on day 0 of AZD1222 vaccination.

The CDR3 DNA reads TGTGCCAGCAGTTCAAATCGAGGGGACTATGGCTACACCTTC. Encoded protein: CASSSNRGDYGYTF. This chain uses TRBV6-5 with TRBJ1-2, with D perhaps TRBD1 (5 bases). V was clipped by 4 bases and J by 3 bases, with 12 bases between them. The CDR3 consists of 14 residues. Germline CDR1 MNHEY, CDR2 SVGAGI.